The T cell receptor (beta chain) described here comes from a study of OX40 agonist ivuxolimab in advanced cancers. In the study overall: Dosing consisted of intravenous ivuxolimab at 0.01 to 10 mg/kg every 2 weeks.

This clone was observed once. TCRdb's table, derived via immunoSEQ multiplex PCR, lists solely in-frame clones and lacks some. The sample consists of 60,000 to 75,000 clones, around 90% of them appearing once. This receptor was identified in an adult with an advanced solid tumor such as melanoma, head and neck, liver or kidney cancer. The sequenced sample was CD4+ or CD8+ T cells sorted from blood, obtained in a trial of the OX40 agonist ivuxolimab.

DNA of the CDR3: TGCGCCAGCACGCCCGCTGGCTATTCGGCAGATACGCAGTATTTT. Translated, it gives CASTPAGYSADTQYF. This rearrangement joins TRBV5-1 to TRBJ2-3, with D uncertain. Looked up from germline, CDR1 is SGHRS and CDR2 is YFSETQ. Trimming took off 6 bases at V and 4 bases at J, with 18 bases between the two ends. The length of the CDR3 is 15 residues.